These T cell receptor beta chains were read from a single sample in a study of blood T cell repertoires in COVID-19. Here immunoSEQ multiplex PCR was the method, and the copy in TCRdb shows in-frame clones only, minus some. The profile shows roughly 230,000 clones, approximately 81% of them singletons. The sample was PBMCs or T cells enriched from blood (not recorded which). These receptors came from a woman aged 45-59 years who had been exposed to COVID-19. The CDR3 runs from the conserved cysteine through the conserved F or W. A D gene is named only where the DNA matches it firmly. The listing skips clone size in some rows; elsewhere it reads once, few, many or a size class.

D gene	J gene	clone size	V gene	CDR3 protein	CDR3 DNA
.	TRBJ1-2	.	TRBV5-5	CASSLGGGANYGYTF	TGTGCCAGCAGCTTGGGAGGCGGAGCTAACTATGGCTACACCTTC
.	TRBJ2-3	.	TRBV7-2	CASSSNGGDTQYF	TGTGCCAGCAGCTCGAACGGGGGAGATACGCAGTATTTT
.	TRBJ1-2	once	TRBV5-6	CASSDSNYGYTF	TGTGCCAGCTCGGACAGTAACTATGGCTACACCTTC
.	TRBJ1-1	.	TRBV12-3/TRBV12-4	CAWGRAPEAFF	TGTGCCTGGGGGAGGGCCCCTGAAGCTTTCTTT
TRBD1	TRBJ2-1	once	TRBV5-1	CASSFRQGAYNEQFF	TGCGCCAGCAGCTTTAGACAGGGGGCCTACAATGAGCAGTTCTTC
.	TRBJ1-2	.	TRBV7-2	CASSLGGGVNNGYTF	TGTGCCAGCAGCCTTGGGGGGGGCGTTAATAATGGCTACACCTTC
TRBD1	TRBJ1-1	.	TRBV4-3	CASSQDWGTGTNTEAFF	TGCGCCAGCAGCCAAGATTGGGGGACAGGGACGAACACTGAAGCTTTCTTT
.	TRBJ1-2	once	TRBV6-5	CASSLREGYGYTF	TGTGCCAGTAGCCTCAGGGAGGGCTATGGCTACACCTTC
.	TRBJ1-5	.	TRBV5-1	CASSLGTTGGQPQHF	TGCGCCAGCAGCTTGGGGACGACCGGGGGGCAGCCCCAGCATTTT
TRBD1	TRBJ1-6	.	TRBV19	CASSWGQANSPLHF	TGTGCCAGTAGTTGGGGACAGGCTAATTCACCCCTCCACTTT
.	TRBJ1-1	few	TRBV28	CASRLTGIAEAFF	TGTGCCAGCAGACTGACAGGTATAGCTGAAGCTTTCTTT
TRBD2	TRBJ2-7	once	TRBV11-2	CASSFRWGGGYEQYF	TGTGCCAGCAGCTTTCGGTGGGGGGGTGGCTACGAGCAGTACTTC
.	TRBJ1-1	.	TRBV28	CASGEQGAEAFF	TGTGCCAGCGGGGAACAGGGCGCTGAAGCTTTCTTT
.	TRBJ1-1	once	TRBV5-4	CASSLDQRANTEAFF	TGTGCCAGCAGCTTGGATCAGAGGGCGAACACTGAAGCTTTCTTT
.	TRBJ2-1	.	TRBV19	CATRGRGNEQFF	TGTGCCACCCGGGGGAGGGGGAATGAGCAGTTCTTC
.	TRBJ1-1	.	TRBV30	CAWKKGAGVRQMSDTEAFF	TGTGCCTGGAAGAAGGGCGCGGGAGTGCGCCAGATGTCGGACACTGAAGCTTTCTTT
.	TRBJ2-7	once	TRBV21-1	CASSKVPKGLTYGEQYF	TGTGCCAGCAGCAAAGTTCCGAAGGGGCTGACCTACGGCGAGCAGTACTTC
TRBD1	TRBJ2-1	.	TRBV7-3	CASSSGLQGDEQFF	TGTGCCAGCAGTTCCGGGCTCCAGGGGGATGAGCAGTTCTTC
TRBD1	TRBJ2-1	.	TRBV5-6	CASSFPGQGRSFTYNEQFF	TGTGCCAGCAGTTTTCCGGGACAGGGAAGGTCTTTCACCTACAATGAGCAGTTCTTC
.	TRBJ1-4	.	TRBV5-6	CASSLQTRTAITNEKLFF	TGTGCCAGCAGCCTTCAAACTCGGACAGCTATAACTAATGAAAAACTGTTTTTT
.	TRBJ1-4	.	TRBV7-2	CASSIGGTNEKLFF	TGTGCCAGCAGCATCGGAGGAACTAATGAAAAACTGTTTTTT
.	TRBJ2-7	.	TRBV5-1	CASSLADSHEQYF	TGCGCCAGCAGCTTGGCGGACAGCCACGAGCAGTACTTC
TRBD1	TRBJ1-5	.	TRBV5-6	CASTLGTVSNQPQHF	TGTGCCAGCACCCTGGGGACAGTTAGCAATCAGCCCCAGCATTTT
TRBD2	TRBJ2-5	.	TRBV6-1	CASSVGGSGGARETQYF	TGTGCCAGCAGTGTCGGCGGGAGCGGGGGGGCCAGAGAGACCCAGTACTTC
.	TRBJ2-2	.	TRBV30	CAWSIEAARRPGELFF	TGTGCCTGGAGTATAGAGGCAGCCCGAAGACCCGGGGAGCTGTTTTTT
TRBD1	TRBJ2-7	.	TRBV14	CASSLAHGQGSYEQYF	TGTGCCAGCAGCCTCGCCCATGGACAGGGATCCTACGAGCAGTACTTC
.	TRBJ2-5	.	TRBV5-1	CASSAARRYQETQYF	TGCGCCAGCAGCGCGGCTCGCCGGTACCAAGAGACCCAGTACTTC
TRBD2	TRBJ2-5	once	TRBV5-4	CASSLSSGGPETQYF	TGTGCCAGCAGCTTGTCTAGCGGGGGCCCGGAGACCCAGTACTTC
.	TRBJ2-2	.	TRBV29-1	CSGSGTLSGELFF	TGCAGCGGCTCCGGGACACTATCCGGGGAGCTGTTTTTT
TRBD2	TRBJ2-1	few	TRBV25-1	CASSDRALAGGRDEQFF	TGTGCCAGCAGTGACAGAGCGCTAGCGGGGGGGAGGGATGAGCAGTTCTTC
.	TRBJ1-6	few	TRBV5-4	CASSPRVRDSPLHF	TGTGCCAGCAGCCCTAGAGTGCGTGATTCACCCCTCCACTTT
TRBD1	TRBJ2-7	once	TRBV30	CAWSEPGQGYEQYF	TGTGCCTGGAGTGAGCCGGGACAGGGCTACGAGCAGTACTTC
.	TRBJ1-2	.	TRBV2	CASSERFRGRNGYTF	TGTGCCAGCAGTGAACGTTTCCGGGGGAGGAATGGCTACACCTTC
.	TRBJ2-3	.	TRBV7-2	CASSFGGTDTQYF	TGTGCCAGCAGCTTCGGGGGCACAGATACGCAGTATTTT
TRBD2	TRBJ2-1	once	TRBV19	CASSIGGGVNEQFF	TGTGCCAGTAGTATAGGCGGGGGGGTTAATGAGCAGTTCTTC
.	TRBJ2-1	.	TRBV7-2	CASSSPTGLQGYNEQFF	TGTGCCAGCAGCTCGCCAACAGGGTTACAGGGCTACAATGAGCAGTTCTTC
.	TRBJ1-1	once	TRBV11-2	CASSFFVQANTEAFF	TGTGCCAGCAGCTTTTTCGTCCAGGCAAACACTGAAGCTTTCTTT
.	TRBJ1-1	.	TRBV7-2	CASSLKAVNTEAFF	TGTGCCAGCAGCTTAAAAGCGGTGAACACTGAAGCTTTCTTT
TRBD1	TRBJ1-1	.	TRBV7-3	CASSLTTGTGNTEAFF	TGTGCCAGCAGCTTAACTACCGGGACAGGGAACACTGAAGCTTTCTTT
.	TRBJ2-5	.	TRBV12-3/TRBV12-4	CASSSRSIPQYF	TGTGCCAGCAGTAGTCGGAGTATCCCCCAGTACTTC
.	TRBJ1-5	.	TRBV4-1	CASSQDRDSISNQPQHF	TGCGCCAGCAGCCAAGATAGGGACTCCATTAGCAATCAGCCCCAGCATTTT
.	TRBJ2-2	few	TRBV6-2/TRBV6-3	CASSSEGGELFF	TGTGCCAGCAGTTCGGAGGGTGGGGAGCTGTTTTTT
.	TRBJ2-5	.	TRBV13	CASSLGLGTQETQYF	TGTGCCAGCAGCTTAGGACTAGGAACACAAGAGACCCAGTACTTC
TRBD1	TRBJ2-6	.	TRBV4-1	CASSQVWDSHSGANVLTF	TGCGCCAGCAGCCAAGTTTGGGACAGCCACTCTGGGGCCAACGTCCTGACTTTC
TRBD1	TRBJ1-2	.	TRBV9	CASSPRGGTDYGYTF	TGTGCCAGCAGCCCCAGAGGCGGGACAGACTATGGCTACACCTTC
TRBD1	TRBJ2-7	.	TRBV7-9	CASSRRTGEQYF	TGTGCCAGCAGCCGTCGGACAGGGGAGCAGTACTTC
.	TRBJ1-2	few	TRBV5-1	CASSLSGSLNYGYTF	TGCGCCAGCAGCCTGTCGGGGAGTCTTAACTATGGCTACACCTTC
.	TRBJ2-7	.	TRBV30	CAWTPSEGTYEQYF	TGTGCCTGGACCCCTAGCGAAGGGACCTACGAGCAGTACTTC
.	TRBJ2-7	.	TRBV27	CASSLRYSSYEQYF	TGTGCCAGCAGTTTAAGGTACAGCTCCTACGAGCAGTACTTC
.	TRBJ2-1	once	TRBV3-1/TRBV3-2	CASSPGGARSYNEQFF	TGTGCCAGCAGCCCGGGTGGGGCCCGCTCCTACAATGAGCAGTTCTTC